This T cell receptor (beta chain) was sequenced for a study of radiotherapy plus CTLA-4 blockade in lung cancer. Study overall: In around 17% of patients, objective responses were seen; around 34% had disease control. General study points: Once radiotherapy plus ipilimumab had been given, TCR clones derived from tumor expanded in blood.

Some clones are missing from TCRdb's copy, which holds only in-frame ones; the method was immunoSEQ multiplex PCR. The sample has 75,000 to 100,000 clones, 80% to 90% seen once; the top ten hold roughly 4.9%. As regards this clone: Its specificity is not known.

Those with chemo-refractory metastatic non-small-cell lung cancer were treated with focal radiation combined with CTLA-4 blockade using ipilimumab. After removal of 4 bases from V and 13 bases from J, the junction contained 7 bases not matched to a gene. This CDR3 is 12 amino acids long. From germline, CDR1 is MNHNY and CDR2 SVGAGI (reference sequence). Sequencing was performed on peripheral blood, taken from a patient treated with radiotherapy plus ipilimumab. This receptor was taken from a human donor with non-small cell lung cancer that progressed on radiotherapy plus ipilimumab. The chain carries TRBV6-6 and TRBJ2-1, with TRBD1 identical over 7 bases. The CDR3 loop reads CASSSDRVNQFF. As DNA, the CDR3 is TGTGCCAGCAGTTCCGACAGGGTTAATCAGTTCTTC.